This TCR beta chain was captured in a study of blood T cell repertoires in COVID-19. The germline CDR1 and CDR2 sequences are SNHLY and FYNNEI. CDR3 size: 16 residues. V lost 4 bases and J 0 bases, leaving 13 bases between the germline ends. The data were produced by immunoSEQ multiplex PCR, yet TCRdb's version contains in-frame clones alone and is incomplete. Altogether about 180,000 clones are present, approximately 90% being singletons, with the ten largest covering 1.9%. The V call is TRBV2, the J call TRBJ2-4; weak D call: TRBD1 (6 bases). The receptor was isolated from a man between 18 and 29 years old who had recovered from COVID-19. Material: peripheral blood. In nucleotides, the CDR3 is TGTGCCAGCAGTGGAGACAGGCAACTAGCCAAAAACATTCAGTACTTC. Protein product: CASSGDRQLAKNIQYF.